This T cell receptor (beta chain) came from a study of cytomegalovirus exposure and HLA in healthy donors. The PCR made use of 60 Vbeta and 13 Jbeta primers. Sequenced by immunoSEQ multiplex PCR; TCRdb stores in-frame clones only, minus some. The sample carries about 130,000 clones, roughly four fifths recorded once. Regarding this clone: Antigen: not known.

Findings of the study overall: Data from an earlier analysis indicated that most TCR beta V segments were productive either about 87% or about 30% of the time.

Germline lookup yields CDR1 SGHNT and CDR2 YYREEE (reference sequence). The CDR3 loop spans 15 amino acids. The V end was cut by 4 bases, the J end by 6 bases, with 18 bases between. Sequences were obtained from PBMCs. V usage is TRBV5-4 and J usage is TRBJ2-3; TRBD2 is a possible D gene (7 bases). This clonotype was obtained from a boy aged 5-17 years in good health and CMV-seronegative. CDR3 region: CASSGRGQKMDTQYF. DNA of the CDR3: TGTGCCAGCAGCGGGAGGGGACAAAAAATGGATACGCAGTATTTT.